Here is one TCR beta chain with its context. The data derive from a study of follicular helper T cells after annual influenza vaccination. Time point reported: 2015-2016 season, pre-vaccination. Per the germline V gene, CDR1 is MNHNY and CDR2 is SVGAGI (reference sequence). This CDR3 comprises 16 residues. The junction had 6 bases not matched to a gene; V was cut back by 4 bases and J by 0 bases. Here immunoSEQ multiplex PCR was the method, and the copy in TCRdb shows in-frame clones only, minus some. The repertoire has some 13,000 clones, around 75% of them found once; the top ten carry roughly 0.42%.

This rearrangement joins TRBV6-6 to TRBJ2-3, with TRBD1 matching 8 bases. This specimen consisted of CXCR5- memory CD4+ T cells sorted from blood, obtained on the day of influenza vaccination. This TCR derives from an adult who received the influenza vaccine. CDR3 DNA: TGTGCCAGCAGTTCAGGGACAGGCACTAGCACAGATACGCAGTATTTT. Translating gives CASSSGTGTSTDTQYF.